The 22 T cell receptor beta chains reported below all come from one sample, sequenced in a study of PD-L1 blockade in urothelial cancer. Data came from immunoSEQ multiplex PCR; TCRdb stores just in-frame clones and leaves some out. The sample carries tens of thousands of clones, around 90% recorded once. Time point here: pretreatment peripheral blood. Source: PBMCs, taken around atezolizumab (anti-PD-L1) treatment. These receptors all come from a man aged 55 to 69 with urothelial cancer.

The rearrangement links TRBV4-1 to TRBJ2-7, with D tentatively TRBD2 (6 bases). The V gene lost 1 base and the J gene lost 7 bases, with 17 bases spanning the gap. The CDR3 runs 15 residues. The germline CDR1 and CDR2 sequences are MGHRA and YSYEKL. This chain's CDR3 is CASSQVLAVLGEQYF. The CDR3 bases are TGCGCCAGCAGCCAAGTTTTAGCGGTACTGGGGGAGCAGTACTTC.

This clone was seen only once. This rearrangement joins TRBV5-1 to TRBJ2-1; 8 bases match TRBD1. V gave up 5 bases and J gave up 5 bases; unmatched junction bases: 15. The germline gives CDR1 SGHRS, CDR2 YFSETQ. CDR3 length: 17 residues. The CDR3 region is CASSSNPPGQGHNEQFF. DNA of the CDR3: TGCGCCAGCAGTTCTAACCCCCCCGGACAGGGCCACAATGAGCAGTTCTTC.

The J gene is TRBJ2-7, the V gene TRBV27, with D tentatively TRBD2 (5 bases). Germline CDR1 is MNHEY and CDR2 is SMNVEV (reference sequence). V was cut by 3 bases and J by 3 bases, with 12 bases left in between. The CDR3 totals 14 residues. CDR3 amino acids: CASSFPYGVYEQYF. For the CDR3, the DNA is TGTGCCAGCAGTTTCCCCTACGGGGTCTACGAGCAGTACTTC.

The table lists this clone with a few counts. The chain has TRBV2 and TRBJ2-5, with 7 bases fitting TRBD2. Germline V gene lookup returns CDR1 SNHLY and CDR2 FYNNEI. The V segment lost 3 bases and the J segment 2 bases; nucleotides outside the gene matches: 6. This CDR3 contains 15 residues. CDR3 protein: CASSEGSSGQETQYF. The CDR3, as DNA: TGTGCCAGCAGTGAGGGGTCTAGCGGACAAGAGACCCAGTACTTC. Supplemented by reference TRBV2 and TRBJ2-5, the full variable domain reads EPEVTQTPSHQVTQMGQEVILRCVPISNHLYFYWYRQILGQKVEFLVSFYNNEISEKSEIFDDQFSVERPDGSNFTLKIRSTKLEDSAMYFCASSEGSSGQETQYFGPGTRLLVL.

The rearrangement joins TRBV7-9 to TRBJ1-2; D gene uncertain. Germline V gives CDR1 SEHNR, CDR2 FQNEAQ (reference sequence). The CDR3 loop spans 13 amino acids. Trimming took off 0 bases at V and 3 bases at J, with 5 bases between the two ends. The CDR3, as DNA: TGTGCCAGCAGCTTAGCGCAGGACTATGGCTACACCTTC. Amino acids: CASSLAQDYGYTF.

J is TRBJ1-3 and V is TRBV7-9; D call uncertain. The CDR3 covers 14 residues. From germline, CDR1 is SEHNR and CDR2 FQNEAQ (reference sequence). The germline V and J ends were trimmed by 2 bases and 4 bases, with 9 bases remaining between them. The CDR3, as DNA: TGTGCCAGCAGCTTATGGGGAGACGGAAACACCATATATTTT. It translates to CASSLWGDGNTIYF.

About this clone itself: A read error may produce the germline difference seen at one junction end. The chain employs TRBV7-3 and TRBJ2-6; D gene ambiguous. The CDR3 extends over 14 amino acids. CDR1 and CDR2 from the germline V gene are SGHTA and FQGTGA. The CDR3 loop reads CASSPGSWANVLTF. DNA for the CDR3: TGTGCCAGCAGCCCAGGCTCTTGGGCCAACGTCCTGACTTTC.

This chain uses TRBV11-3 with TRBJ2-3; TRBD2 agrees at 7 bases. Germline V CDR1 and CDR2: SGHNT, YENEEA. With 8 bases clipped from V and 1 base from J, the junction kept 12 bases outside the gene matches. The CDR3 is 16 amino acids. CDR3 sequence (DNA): TGTGCCAGCTCTCGGAAAGGCGGGAGTCGCACAGATACGCAGTATTTT. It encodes CASSRKGGSRTDTQYF.

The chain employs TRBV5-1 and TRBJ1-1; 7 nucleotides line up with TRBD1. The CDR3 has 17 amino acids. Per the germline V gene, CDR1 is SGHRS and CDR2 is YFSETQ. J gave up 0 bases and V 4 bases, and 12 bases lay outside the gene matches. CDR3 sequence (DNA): TGCGCCAGCAGCCTCAGACAGGGTTCGTTTATGAACACTGAAGCTTTCTTT. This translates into CASSLRQGSFMNTEAFF.

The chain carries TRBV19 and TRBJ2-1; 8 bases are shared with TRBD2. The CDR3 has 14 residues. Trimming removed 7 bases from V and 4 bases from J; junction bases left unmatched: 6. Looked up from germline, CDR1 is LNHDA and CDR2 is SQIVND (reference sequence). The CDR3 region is CASKGSGEYNEQFF. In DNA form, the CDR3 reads TGTGCCAGTAAGGGTAGCGGGGAGTACAATGAGCAGTTCTTC.

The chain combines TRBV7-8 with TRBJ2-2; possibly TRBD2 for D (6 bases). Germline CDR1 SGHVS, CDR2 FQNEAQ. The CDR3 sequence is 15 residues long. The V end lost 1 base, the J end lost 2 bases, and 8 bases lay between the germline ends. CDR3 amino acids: CASSLVGGNTGELFF. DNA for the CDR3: TGTGCCAGCAGCTTAGTGGGGGGTAACACCGGGGAGCTGTTTTTT. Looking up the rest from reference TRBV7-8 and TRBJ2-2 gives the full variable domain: GAGVSQSPRYKVAKRGQDVALRCDPISGHVSLFWYQQALGQGPEFLTYFQNEAQLDKSGLPSDRFFAERPEGSVSTLKIQRTQQEDSAVYLCASSLVGGNTGELFFGEGSRLTVL.

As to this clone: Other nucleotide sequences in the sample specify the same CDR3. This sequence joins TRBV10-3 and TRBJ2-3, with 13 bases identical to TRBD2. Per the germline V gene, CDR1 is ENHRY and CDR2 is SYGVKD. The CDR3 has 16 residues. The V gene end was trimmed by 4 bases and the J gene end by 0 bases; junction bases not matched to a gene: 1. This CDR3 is CAISGTSGGSTDTQYF. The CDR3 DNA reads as TGTGCCATCAGTGGGACTAGCGGGGGTAGCACAGATACGCAGTATTTT.

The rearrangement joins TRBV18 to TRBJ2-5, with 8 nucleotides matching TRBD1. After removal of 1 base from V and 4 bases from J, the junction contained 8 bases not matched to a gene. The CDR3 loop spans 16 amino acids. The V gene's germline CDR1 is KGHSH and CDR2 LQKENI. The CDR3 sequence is CASSPLLTQGAETQYF. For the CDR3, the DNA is TGTGCCAGCTCACCACTTCTAACGCAGGGGGCAGAGACCCAGTACTTC.

CDR3: CASSSTGTRLFF. CDR3 in DNA: TGTGCCAGCAGTTCCACGGGGACTAGACTGTTTTTT. The rearrangement links TRBV7-9 to TRBJ1-4, with D possibly TRBD1 on 5 matching bases. The V gene's germline CDR1 is SEHNR and CDR2 FQNEAQ (reference sequence). The CDR3 consists of 12 residues. Trimming pared 6 bases from V and 13 bases from J, leaving 15 bases between.

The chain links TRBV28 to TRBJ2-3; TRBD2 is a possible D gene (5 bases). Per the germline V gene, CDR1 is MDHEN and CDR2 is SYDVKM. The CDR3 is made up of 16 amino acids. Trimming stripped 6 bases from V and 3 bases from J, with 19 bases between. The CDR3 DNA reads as TGTGCCAGCAGCTCCTCAGCGGCTCAACTGACAGATACGCAGTATTTT. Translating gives CASSSSAAQLTDTQYF.

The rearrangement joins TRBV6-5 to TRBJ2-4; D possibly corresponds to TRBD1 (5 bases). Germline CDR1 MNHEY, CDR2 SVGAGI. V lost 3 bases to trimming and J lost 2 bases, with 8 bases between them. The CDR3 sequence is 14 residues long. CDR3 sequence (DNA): TGTGCCAGCAGTTATGCGGACACCAAAAACATTCAGTACTTC. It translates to CASSYADTKNIQYF.

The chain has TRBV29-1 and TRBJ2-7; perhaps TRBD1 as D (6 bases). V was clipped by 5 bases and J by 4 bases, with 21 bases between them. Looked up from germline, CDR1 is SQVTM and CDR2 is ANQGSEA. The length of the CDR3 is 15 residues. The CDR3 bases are TGCAGCGTTACTGACAGGACCCCCGGGAAATACGAGCAGTACTTC. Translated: CSVTDRTPGKYEQYF.

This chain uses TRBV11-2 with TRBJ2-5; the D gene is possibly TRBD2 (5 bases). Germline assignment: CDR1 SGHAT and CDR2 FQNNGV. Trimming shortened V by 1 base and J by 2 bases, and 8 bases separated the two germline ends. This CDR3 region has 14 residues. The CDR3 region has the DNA TGTGCCAGCAGCTTAGGGGAGCTGCAAGAGACCCAGTACTTC. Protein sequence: CASSLGELQETQYF.

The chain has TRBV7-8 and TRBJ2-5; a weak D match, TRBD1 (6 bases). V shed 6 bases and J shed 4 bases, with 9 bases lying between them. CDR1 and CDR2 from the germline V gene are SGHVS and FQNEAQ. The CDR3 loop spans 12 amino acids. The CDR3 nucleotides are TGTGCCAGCAGGACAGGCCGAGAGACCCAGTACTTC. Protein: CASRTGRETQYF.

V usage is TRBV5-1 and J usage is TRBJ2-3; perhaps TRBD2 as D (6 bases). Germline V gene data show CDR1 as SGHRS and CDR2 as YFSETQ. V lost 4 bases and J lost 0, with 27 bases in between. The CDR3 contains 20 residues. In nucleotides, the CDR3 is TGCGCCAGCAGCCCTGGGAGCGAGGGTGTCGGGGGAAGGAGCACAGATACGCAGTATTTT. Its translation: CASSPGSEGVGGRSTDTQYF.

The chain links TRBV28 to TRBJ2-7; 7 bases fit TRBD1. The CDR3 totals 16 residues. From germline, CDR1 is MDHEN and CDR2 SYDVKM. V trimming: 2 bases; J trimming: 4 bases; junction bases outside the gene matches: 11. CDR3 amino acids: CASSLRGQLSPYEQYF. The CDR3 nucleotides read TGTGCCAGCAGTTTACGGGGACAGTTGAGCCCATACGAGCAGTACTTC. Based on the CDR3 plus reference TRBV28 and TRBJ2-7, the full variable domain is DVKVTQSSRYLVKRTGEKVFLECVQDMDHENMFWYRQDPGLGLRLIYFSYDVKMKEKGDIPEGYSVSREKKERFSLILESASTNQTSMYLCASSLRGQLSPYEQYFGPGTRLTVT.

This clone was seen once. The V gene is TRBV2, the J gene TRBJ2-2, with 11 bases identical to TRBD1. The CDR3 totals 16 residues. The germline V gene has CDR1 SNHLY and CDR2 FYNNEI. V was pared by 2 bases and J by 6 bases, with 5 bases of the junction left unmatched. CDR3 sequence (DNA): TGTGCCAGCAGTGAAAATTGGACAGGGGGCTCCGGGGAGCTGTTTTTT. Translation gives CASSENWTGGSGELFF.